Following are 5 T cell receptor beta chains from one sample sequenced in a study of persistence of HIV-infected CD4 T cells. No antigens are known for them. An overlapping HIV-1 Gag peptide pool stimulated these cells at 0.75 to 1 ug/peptide/mL. Sorted nonresponding memory CD4+ T cells were CD40L-negative, CD69-negative, CD45RO-high. The libraries were made with immunoSEQ version 4 in survey mode. TCRdb's table, derived via immunoSEQ multiplex PCR, lists solely in-frame clones and lacks some. This sample has roughly 60,000 clones, with about 69% found just once. The sample was CD4+ T cells sorted from PBMCs after approximately 19-hour stimulation, taken from a patient who received antiretroviral therapy. Source of these receptors: an adult man with HIV who was CMV-seropositive.

The V gene is TRBV5-1, the J gene TRBJ2-3; weak D call: TRBD2 (7 bases). CDR1 and CDR2 (germline): SGHRS, YFSETQ. CDR3 size: 15 residues. Trimming left V 4 bases short and J 0 bases short, with 12 bases between. The CDR3 nucleotides are TGCGCCAGCAGCCCGGGGGGCCGAAGCACAGATACGCAGTATTTT. This gives the protein CASSPGGRSTDTQYF.

The chain is built from TRBV7-8 and TRBJ1-2, with TRBD1 as a possible D gene (5 bases). CDR1 is SGHVS, CDR2 FQNEAQ, per germline. The CDR3 extends over 15 amino acids. The V end was cut by 1 base, the J end by 2 bases, with 11 bases between. CDR3 region: CASSLEGRANYGYTF. The CDR3 DNA follows: TGTGCCAGCAGCTTAGAGGGGAGGGCGAACTATGGCTACACCTTC. Supplemented by reference TRBV7-8 and TRBJ1-2, the full variable domain reads GAGVSQSPRYKVAKRGQDVALRCDPISGHVSLFWYQQALGQGPEFLTYFQNEAQLDKSGLPSDRFFAERPEGSVSTLKIQRTQQEDSAVYLCASSLEGRANYGYTFGSGTRLTVV.

The chain links TRBV5-1 to TRBJ1-2; no reliable D call. The CDR3 is 13 amino acids. The V end lost 0 bases, the J end lost 4 bases, and 7 bases lay between the germline ends. Looked up from germline, CDR1 is SGHRS and CDR2 is YFSETQ. CDR3 coding DNA: TGCGCCAGCAGCTTGGAAGGACCCTATGGCTACACCTTC. Protein product: CASSLEGPYGYTF.

The chain couples TRBV9 to TRBJ1-6; no clear D. The CDR3 runs to 13 residues. Germline CDR1 and CDR2: SGDLS and YYNGEE. Trimming left V 0 bases short and J 5 bases short, with 3 bases between. The CDR3 sequence: CASSVGHNSPLHF. The DNA for the CDR3 is TGTGCCAGCAGCGTAGGTCATAATTCACCCCTCCACTTT.

The V and J genes are TRBV19 and TRBJ2-3, with D uncertain. CDR3 length: 17 amino acids. V was trimmed by 1 base and J by 0 bases, leaving 14 bases between them. In germline, CDR1 is LNHDA, CDR2 SQIVND (reference sequence). CDR3 sequence (DNA): TGTGCCAGTAGTATAGTGGCAGGCGGTGGTAGCACAGATACGCAGTATTTT. Its protein product is CASSIVAGGGSTDTQYF.